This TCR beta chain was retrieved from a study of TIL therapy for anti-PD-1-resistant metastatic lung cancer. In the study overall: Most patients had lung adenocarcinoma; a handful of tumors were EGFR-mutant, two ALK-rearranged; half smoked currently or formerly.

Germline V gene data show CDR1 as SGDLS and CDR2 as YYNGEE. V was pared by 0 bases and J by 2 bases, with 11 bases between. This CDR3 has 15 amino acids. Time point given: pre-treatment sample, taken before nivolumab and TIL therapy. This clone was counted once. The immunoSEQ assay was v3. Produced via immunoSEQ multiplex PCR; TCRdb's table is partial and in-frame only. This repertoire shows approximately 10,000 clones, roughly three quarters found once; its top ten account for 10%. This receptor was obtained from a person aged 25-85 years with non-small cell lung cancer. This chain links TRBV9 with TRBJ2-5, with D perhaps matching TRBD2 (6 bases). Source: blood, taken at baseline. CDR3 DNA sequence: TGTGCCAGCAGCGTAGTGGGGGGAAAACAAGAGACCCAGTACTTC. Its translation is CASSVVGGKQETQYF.